This passage covers 11 T cell receptor beta chains from one sample sequenced in a study of blood T cells in healthy people across ages. Alongside a J-beta primer mix, a sample-barcoded 5' primer served in a second PCR lasting about 6 to 12 cycles. MiXCR was run by TCRdb on the 5' RACE reads, yielding one entry per CDR3 protein. The repertoire holds roughly 1.9 million distinct CDR3 sequences, with approximately 40% as singletons. The sequenced material came from blood. Source of these receptors: a human donor in good health.

This chain connects TRBV7-9 to TRBJ1-2; TRBD1 matches at 11 bases. The junction had 5 bases not matched to a gene; V was cut back by 5 bases and J by 6 bases. Germline V gene data show CDR1 as SEHNR and CDR2 as FQNEAQ (reference sequence). The CDR3 runs 14 residues. CDR3 amino acids: CASSRDRGGHGYTF. CDR3 coding DNA: TGTGCCAGCAGCAGGGACAGGGGGGGCCATGGCTACACCTTC. Drawing the rest from reference TRBV7-9 and TRBJ1-2, the complete variable domain is DTGVSQNPRHKITKRGQNVTFRCDPISEHNRLYWYRQTLGQGPEFLTYFQNEAQLEKSRLLSDRFSAERPKGSFSTLEIQRTEQGDSAMYLCASSRDRGGHGYTFGSGTRLTVV.

This clonotype occurred a few times. The gene calls are TRBV10-3 and TRBJ2-7, with D perhaps matching TRBD1 (6 bases). This CDR3 comprises 14 residues. Germline V gene sequence: CDR1 ENHRY, CDR2 SYGVKD. Trimming removed 3 bases from V and 6 bases from J, with 15 bases in between. The CDR3 DNA follows: TGTGCCATCAGTGAAACAGGGAAAGGGGGCGAGCAGTACTTC. Translated, it gives CAISETGKGGEQYF.

The chain has TRBV12-3 or TRBV12-4 and TRBJ1-1; D remains unclear. The CDR3 has 13 amino acids. Trimming cost V 6 bases and J 5 bases, with 13 bases left between them. Written as DNA, the CDR3 is TGTGCCAGCAGCCCAGGCCCAGCTACTGAAGCTTTCTTT. Translation: CASSPGPATEAFF.

A few counts support this clonotype. This sequence joins TRBV4-1 and TRBJ2-7; the D gene could be TRBD1 or TRBD2 (5 bases each). The CDR3 extends over 17 amino acids. The V and J ends lost 1 base and 1 base respectively, with 17 bases between them. Germline V gives CDR1 MGHRA, CDR2 YSYEKL. CDR3 DNA sequence: TGCGCCAGCAGCCAAGGGCCCGGGACGGGGAATTCCTACGAGCAGTACTTC. As protein: CASSQGPGTGNSYEQYF.

The rearrangement joins TRBV10-3 to TRBJ2-7; 12 bases align to TRBD1. The germline gives CDR1 ENHRY, CDR2 SYGVKD. The J segment lost 5 bases and the V segment lost 4 bases, leaving 6 bases of the junction unmatched. This CDR3 region has 15 residues. CDR3 amino acids: CAISGLGQGAHEQYF. The CDR3 nucleotides are TGTGCCATCAGTGGACTGGGACAGGGGGCACACGAGCAGTACTTC.

The table lists this clonotype with a few counts. V and J are TRBV6-1 and TRBJ2-1, with 9 bases aligning to TRBD2. Germline loops: CDR1 MNHNS, CDR2 SASEGT. The CDR3 consists of 15 residues. After removal of 6 bases from V and 8 bases from J, the junction contained 11 bases not matched to a gene. DNA of the CDR3: TGTGCCAGCAGCAACTACGGCGGGGGGGCAGATGAGCAGTTCTTC. It is translated as CASSNYGGGADEQFF.

This clonotype was seen only a few times. This sequence joins TRBV27 and TRBJ2-7; the D gene is possibly TRBD1 (6 bases). V lost 4 bases and J lost 1, with 17 bases in between. Germline V lookup: CDR1 MNHEY, CDR2 SMNVEV (reference sequence). The CDR3 loop spans 16 amino acids. The CDR3 DNA reads as TGTGCCAGCAGTTGGTCGCAGGGGTCAGGATCCTACGAGCAGTACTTC. Protein product: CASSWSQGSGSYEQYF.

There are a few counts of this clonotype. V and J are TRBV5-6 and TRBJ2-4; 7 nucleotides align to TRBD1. The DNA end is more similar to TRBJ2-7, so the J call may be wrong. Germline V gives CDR1 SGHDT, CDR2 YYEEEE. The CDR3 loop spans 15 amino acids. CDR3 DNA sequence: TGTGCCAGCAGCTTGGTAGGGGGCTTTGGGAACGAGCAGTACTTC. Its protein is CASSLVGGFGNEQYF.

The chain links TRBV27 to TRBJ2-7; TRBD2 aligns across 14 bases. The DNA end is a closer match to TRBJ2-1, so the J assignment may be wrong. Looked up from germline, CDR1 is MNHEY and CDR2 is SMNVEV (reference sequence). The CDR3 loop spans 19 amino acids. The CDR3 coding sequence is TGTGCCAGCAGTTTCTTCGGGACTAGCGGGGGTATCTTATTGAGTCGGCAGTTCTTC. This codes for CASSFFGTSGGILLSRQFF.

This clonotype was recorded a few times. The V and J genes are TRBV5-1 and TRBJ2-3, with a tentative D call TRBD1 (5 bases). Germline V gene lookup returns CDR1 SGHRS and CDR2 YFSETQ. Trimming took off 1 base at V and 6 bases at J, with 21 bases between the two ends. This CDR3 has 17 residues. CDR3 sequence (DNA): TGCGCCAGCAGCTTGCAAAGGCCGGAAACAGGTGTGGATACGCAGTATTTT. It translates to CASSLQRPETGVDTQYF. Based on the CDR3 plus reference TRBV5-1 and TRBJ2-3, the full variable domain is KAGVTQTPRYLIKTRGQQVTLSCSPISGHRSVSWYQQTPGQGLQFLFEYFSETQRNKGNFPGRFSGRQFSNSRSEMNVSTLELGDSALYLCASSLQRPETGVDTQYFGPGTRLTVL.

This clonotype was seen only a few times. This rearrangement joins TRBV7-2 to TRBJ1-1; the D is unclear. CDR1 and CDR2 from the germline V gene are SGHTA and FQGNSA. Trimming took 2 bases from V and 0 from J, leaving 7 bases between them. The CDR3 loop spans 14 amino acids. CDR3 sequence reads: CASSLRLMNTEAFF. CDR3 DNA sequence: TGTGCCAGCAGCTTAAGGCTCATGAACACTGAAGCTTTCTTT.